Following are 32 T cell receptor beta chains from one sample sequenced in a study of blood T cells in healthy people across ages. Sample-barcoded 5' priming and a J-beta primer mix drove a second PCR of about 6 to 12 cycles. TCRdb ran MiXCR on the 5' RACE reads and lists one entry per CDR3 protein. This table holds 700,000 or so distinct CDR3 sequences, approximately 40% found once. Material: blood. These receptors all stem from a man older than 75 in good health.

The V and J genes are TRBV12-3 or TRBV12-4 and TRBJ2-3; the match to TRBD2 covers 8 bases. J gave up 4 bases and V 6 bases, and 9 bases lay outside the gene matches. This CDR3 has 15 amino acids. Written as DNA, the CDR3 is TGTGCCAGCAGCCTTAGCGGGGTGGTCTCAGATACGCAGTATTTT. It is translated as CASSLSGVVSDTQYF.

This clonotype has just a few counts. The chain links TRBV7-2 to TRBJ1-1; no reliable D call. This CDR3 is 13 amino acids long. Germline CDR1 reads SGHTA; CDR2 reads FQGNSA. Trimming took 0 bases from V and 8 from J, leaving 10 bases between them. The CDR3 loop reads CASSLAQWGEAFF. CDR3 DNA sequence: TGTGCCAGCAGCTTAGCTCAGTGGGGAGAAGCTTTCTTT.

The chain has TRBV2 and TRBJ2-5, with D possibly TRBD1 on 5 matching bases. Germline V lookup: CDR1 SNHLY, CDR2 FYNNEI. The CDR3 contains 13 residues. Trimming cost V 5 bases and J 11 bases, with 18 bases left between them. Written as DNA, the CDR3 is TGTGCCAGCAGTCTCAGGGCCCTTGGTGAGCAGTACTTC. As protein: CASSLRALGEQYF. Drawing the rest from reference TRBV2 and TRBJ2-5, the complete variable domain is EPEVTQTPSHQVTQMGQEVILRCVPISNHLYFYWYRQILGQKVEFLVSFYNNEISEKSEIFDDQFSVERPDGSNFTLKIRSTKLEDSAMYFCASSLRALGEQYFGPGTRLLVL.

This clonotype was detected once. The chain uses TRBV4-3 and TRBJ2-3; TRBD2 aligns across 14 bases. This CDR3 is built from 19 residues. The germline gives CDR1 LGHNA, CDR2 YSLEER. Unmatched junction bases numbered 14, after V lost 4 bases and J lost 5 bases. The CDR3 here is CASSLSGTSGRGERDTQYF. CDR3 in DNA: TGCGCCAGCAGCCTATCCGGGACTAGCGGGAGAGGTGAACGAGATACGCAGTATTTT.

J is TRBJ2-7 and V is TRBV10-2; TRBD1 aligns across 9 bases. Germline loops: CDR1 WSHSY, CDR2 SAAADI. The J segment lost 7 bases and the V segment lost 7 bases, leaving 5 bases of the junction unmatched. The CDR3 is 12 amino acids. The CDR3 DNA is TGCGCCAGCACAGGACAGGGGTGGGAGCAGTACTTC. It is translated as CASTGQGWEQYF.

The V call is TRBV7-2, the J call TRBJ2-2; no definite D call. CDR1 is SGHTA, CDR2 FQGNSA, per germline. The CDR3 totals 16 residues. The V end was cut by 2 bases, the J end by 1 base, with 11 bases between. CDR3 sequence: CASSLSSIRNTGELFF. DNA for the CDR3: TGTGCCAGCAGCTTATCGAGTATAAGGAACACCGGGGAGCTGTTTTTT.

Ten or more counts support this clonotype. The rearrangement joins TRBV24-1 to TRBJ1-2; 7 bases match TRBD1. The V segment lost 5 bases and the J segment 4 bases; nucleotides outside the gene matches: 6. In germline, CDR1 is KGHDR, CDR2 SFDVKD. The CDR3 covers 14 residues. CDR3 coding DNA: TGTGCCACCAGTGCCCGACAGGGATCCTATGGCTACACCTTC. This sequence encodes CATSARQGSYGYTF.

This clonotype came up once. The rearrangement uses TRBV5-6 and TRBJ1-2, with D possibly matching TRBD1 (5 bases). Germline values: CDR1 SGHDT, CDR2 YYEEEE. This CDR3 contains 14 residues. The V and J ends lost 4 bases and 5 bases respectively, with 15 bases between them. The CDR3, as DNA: TGTGCCAGCAGCACCACCGGGACGGCTTATGGCTACACCTTC. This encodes CASSTTGTAYGYTF.

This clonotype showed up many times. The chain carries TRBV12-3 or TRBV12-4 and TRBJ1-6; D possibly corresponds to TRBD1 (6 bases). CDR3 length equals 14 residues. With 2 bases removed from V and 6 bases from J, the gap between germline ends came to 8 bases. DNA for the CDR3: TGTGCCAGCAGTTTAAGACAGGCTAATTCACCCCTCCACTTT. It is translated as CASSLRQANSPLHF.

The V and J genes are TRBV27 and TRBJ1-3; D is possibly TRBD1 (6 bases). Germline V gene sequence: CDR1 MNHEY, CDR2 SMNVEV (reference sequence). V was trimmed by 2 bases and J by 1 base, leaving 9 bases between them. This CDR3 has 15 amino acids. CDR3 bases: TGTGCCAGCAGTTTAAAGACAGGTTCTGGAAACACCATATATTTT. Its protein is CASSLKTGSGNTIYF.

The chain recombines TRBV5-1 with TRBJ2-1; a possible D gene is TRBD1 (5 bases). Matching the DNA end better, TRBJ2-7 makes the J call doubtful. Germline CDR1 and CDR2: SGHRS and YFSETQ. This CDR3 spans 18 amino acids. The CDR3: CASSQGNRRTTPHNEQYF. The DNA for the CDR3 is TGCGCCAGCAGCCAAGGGAACAGGCGTACCACTCCTCACAATGAGCAGTACTTC.

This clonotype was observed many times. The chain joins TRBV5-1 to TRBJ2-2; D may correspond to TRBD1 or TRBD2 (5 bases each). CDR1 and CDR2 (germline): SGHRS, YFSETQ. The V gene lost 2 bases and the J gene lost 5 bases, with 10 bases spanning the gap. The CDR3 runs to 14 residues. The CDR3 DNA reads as TGCGCCAGCAGCTTATCGGGGCGAACCGGGGAGCTGTTTTTT. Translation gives CASSLSGRTGELFF.

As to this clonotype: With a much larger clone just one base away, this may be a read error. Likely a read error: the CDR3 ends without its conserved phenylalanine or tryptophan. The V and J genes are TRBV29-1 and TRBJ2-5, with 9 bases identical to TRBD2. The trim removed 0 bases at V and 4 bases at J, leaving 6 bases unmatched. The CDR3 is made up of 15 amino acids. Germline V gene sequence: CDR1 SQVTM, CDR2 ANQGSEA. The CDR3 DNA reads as TGCAGCGTTGAAGAATCTAGCGGGGCGGGAGAGACCCAGTACTTG. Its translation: CSVEESSGAGETQYL.

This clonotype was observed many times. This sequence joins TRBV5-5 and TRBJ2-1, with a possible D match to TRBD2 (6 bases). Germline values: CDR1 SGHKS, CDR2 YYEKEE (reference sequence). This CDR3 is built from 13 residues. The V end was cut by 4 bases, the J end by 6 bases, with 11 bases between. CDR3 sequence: CASSLTRANEQFF. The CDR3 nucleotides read TGTGCCAGCAGCCTGACTAGGGCCAATGAGCAGTTCTTC.

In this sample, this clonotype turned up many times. The CDR3 DNA sequence: TGTGCCAGCAACCGACAGCGGTCCACTGAAGCTTTCTTT. This translates into CASNRQRSTEAFF. The rearrangement links TRBV2 to TRBJ1-1, with D possibly TRBD1 on 5 matching bases. V shed 7 bases and J shed 4 bases, with 13 bases lying between them. The CDR3 length is 13 residues. Germline V gene lookup returns CDR1 SNHLY and CDR2 FYNNEI.

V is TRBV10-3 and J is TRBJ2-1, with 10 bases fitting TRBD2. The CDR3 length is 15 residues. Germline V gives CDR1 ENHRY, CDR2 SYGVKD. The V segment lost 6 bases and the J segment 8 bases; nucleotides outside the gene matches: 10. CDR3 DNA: TGTGCCATCAGGAAAGCGGGAGGGCGGGCCGATGAGCAGTTCTTC. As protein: CAIRKAGGRADEQFF.

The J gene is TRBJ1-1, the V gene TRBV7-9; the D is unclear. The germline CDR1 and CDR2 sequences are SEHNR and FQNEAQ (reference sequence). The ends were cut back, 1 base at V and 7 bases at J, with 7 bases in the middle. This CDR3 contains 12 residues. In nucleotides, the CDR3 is TGTGCCAGCAGCTTAGGGGGTATTGAAGCTTTCTTT. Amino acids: CASSLGGIEAFF.

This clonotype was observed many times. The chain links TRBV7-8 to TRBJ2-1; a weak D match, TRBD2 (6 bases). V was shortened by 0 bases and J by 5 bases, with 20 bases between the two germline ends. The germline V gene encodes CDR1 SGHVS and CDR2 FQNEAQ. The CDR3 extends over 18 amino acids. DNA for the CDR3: TGTGCCAGCAGCTTAGCTCCTTTACTAGCTGTATATGACAATGAGCAGTTCTTC. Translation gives CASSLAPLLAVYDNEQFF.

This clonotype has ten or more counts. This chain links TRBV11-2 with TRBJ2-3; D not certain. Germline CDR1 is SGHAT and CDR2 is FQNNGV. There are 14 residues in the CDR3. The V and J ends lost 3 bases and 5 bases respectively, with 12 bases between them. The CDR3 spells CASSLNILGDTQYF. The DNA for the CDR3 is TGTGCCAGCAGCTTGAACATCCTTGGAGATACGCAGTATTTT. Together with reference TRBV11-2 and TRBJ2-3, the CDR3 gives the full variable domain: EAGVAQSPRYKIIEKRQSVAFWCNPISGHATLYWYQQILGQGPKLLIQFQNNGVVDDSQLPKDRFSAERLKGVDSTLKIQPAKLEDSAVYLCASSLNILGDTQYFGPGTRLTVL.

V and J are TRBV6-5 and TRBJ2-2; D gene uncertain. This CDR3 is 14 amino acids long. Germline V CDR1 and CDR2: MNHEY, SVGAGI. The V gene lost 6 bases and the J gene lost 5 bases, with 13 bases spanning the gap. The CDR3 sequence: CASRDSRRTGELFF. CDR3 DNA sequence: TGTGCCAGCAGGGATAGTCGGCGGACCGGGGAGCTGTTTTTT.

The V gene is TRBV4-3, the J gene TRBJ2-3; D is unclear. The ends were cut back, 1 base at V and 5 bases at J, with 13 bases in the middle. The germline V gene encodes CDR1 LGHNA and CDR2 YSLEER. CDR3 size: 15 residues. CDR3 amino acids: CASSQGGSWEDTQYF. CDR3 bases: TGCGCCAGCAGCCAAGGAGGCTCCTGGGAAGATACGCAGTATTTT.

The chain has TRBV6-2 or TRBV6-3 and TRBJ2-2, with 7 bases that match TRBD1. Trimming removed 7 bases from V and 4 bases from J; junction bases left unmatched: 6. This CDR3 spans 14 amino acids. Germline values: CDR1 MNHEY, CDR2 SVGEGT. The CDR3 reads CASKPGQSTGELFF. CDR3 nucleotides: TGTGCCAGCAAACCGGGACAGAGCACCGGGGAGCTGTTTTTT.

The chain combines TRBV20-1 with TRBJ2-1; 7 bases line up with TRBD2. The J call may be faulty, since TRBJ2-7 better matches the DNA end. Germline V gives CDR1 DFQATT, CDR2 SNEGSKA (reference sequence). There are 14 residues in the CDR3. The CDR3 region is CSAGASGSYNEQYF. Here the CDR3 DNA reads TGCAGTGCTGGAGCTAGCGGTTCCTACAATGAGCAGTACTTC.

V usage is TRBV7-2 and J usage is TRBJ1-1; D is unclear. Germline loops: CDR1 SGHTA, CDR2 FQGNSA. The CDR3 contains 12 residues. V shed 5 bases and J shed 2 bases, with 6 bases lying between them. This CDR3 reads CASSHPNTEAFF. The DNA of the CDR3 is TGTGCCAGCAGCCATCCCAACACTGAAGCTTTCTTT. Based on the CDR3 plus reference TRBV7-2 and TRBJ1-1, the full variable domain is GAGVSQSPSNKVTEKGKDVELRCDPISGHTALYWYRQSLGQGLEFLIYFQGNSAPDKSGLPSDRFSAERTGGSVSTLTIQRTQQEDSAVYLCASSHPNTEAFFGQGTRLTVV.

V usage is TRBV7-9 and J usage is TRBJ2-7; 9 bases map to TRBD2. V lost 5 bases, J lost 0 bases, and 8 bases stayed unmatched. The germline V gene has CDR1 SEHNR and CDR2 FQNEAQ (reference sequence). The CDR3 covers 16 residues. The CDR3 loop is CASSRSSGGSSYEQYF. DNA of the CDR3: TGTGCCAGCAGCCGATCCAGCGGGGGGAGCTCCTACGAGCAGTACTTC.

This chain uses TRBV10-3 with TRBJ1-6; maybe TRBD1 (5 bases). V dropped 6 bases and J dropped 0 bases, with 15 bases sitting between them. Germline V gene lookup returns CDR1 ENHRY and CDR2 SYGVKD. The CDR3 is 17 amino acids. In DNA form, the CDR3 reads TGTGCCATCAGCCCGGCCAGGGAGAGCTCCTATAATTCACCCCTCCACTTT. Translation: CAISPARESSYNSPLHF.

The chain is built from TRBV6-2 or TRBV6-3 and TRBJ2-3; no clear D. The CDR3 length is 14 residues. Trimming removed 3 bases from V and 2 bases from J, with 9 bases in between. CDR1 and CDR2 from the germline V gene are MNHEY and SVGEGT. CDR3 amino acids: CASSYSAFTDTQYF. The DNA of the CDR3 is TGTGCCAGCAGTTATTCCGCGTTCACAGATACGCAGTATTTT.

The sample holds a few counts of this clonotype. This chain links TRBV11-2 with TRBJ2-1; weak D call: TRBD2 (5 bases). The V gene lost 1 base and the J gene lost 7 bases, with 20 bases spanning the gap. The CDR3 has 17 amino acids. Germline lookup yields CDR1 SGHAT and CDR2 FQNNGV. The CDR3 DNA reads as TGTGCCAGCAGCTTAGTCCAACAGTTGAGGACTTCAAATGAGCAGTTCTTC. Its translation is CASSLVQQLRTSNEQFF.

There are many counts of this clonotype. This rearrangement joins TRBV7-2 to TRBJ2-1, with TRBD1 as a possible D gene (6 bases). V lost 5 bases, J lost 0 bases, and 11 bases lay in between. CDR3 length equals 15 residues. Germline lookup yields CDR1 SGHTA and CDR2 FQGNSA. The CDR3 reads CASSPTGPSYNEQFF. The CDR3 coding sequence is TGTGCCAGCAGCCCGACAGGACCCTCCTACAATGAGCAGTTCTTC.

In nucleotides, the CDR3 is TGTGCCAGCAGCTCGCCGACTAGCGGGGGGCTGGCAGATACGCAGTATTTT. It is translated as CASSSPTSGGLADTQYF. The chain is built from TRBV7-9 and TRBJ2-3, with TRBD2 identical over 13 bases. The V gene's germline CDR1 is SEHNR and CDR2 FQNEAQ (reference sequence). V lost 4 bases and J lost 4; bases outside the gene matches: 8. This CDR3 comprises 17 residues. Filled out from reference TRBV7-9 and TRBJ2-3, the complete variable domain reads DTGVSQNPRHKITKRGQNVTFRCDPISEHNRLYWYRQTLGQGPEFLTYFQNEAQLEKSRLLSDRFSAERPKGSFSTLEIQRTEQGDSAMYLCASSSPTSGGLADTQYFGPGTRLTVL.

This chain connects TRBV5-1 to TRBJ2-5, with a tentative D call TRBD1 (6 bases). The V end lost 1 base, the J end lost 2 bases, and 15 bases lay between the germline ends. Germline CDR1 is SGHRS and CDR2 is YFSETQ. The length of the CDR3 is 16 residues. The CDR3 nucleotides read TGCGCCAGCAGCTTGCCGACAGGCGCCCCTCAAGAGACCCAGTACTTC. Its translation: CASSLPTGAPQETQYF. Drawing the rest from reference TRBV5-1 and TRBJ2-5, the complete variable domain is KAGVTQTPRYLIKTRGQQVTLSCSPISGHRSVSWYQQTPGQGLQFLFEYFSETQRNKGNFPGRFSGRQFSNSRSEMNVSTLELGDSALYLCASSLPTGAPQETQYFGPGTRLLVL.

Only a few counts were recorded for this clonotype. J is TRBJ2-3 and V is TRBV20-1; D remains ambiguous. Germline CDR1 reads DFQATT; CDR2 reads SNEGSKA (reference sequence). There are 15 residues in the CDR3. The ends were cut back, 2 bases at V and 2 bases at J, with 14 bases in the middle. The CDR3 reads CSARSFGSNTDTQYF. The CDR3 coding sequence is TGCAGTGCTAGATCGTTTGGCTCTAACACAGATACGCAGTATTTT.